One sample yielded the 30 T cell receptor beta chains listed below, sequenced in a study of OX40 agonist ivuxolimab in advanced cancers. Measured with immunoSEQ multiplex PCR; TCRdb has only the in-frame clones, and not every one. The repertoire holds approximately 72,000 clones, with about 83% as singletons. Sequenced here: CD4+ or CD8+ T cells sorted from blood, sampled in a trial of the OX40 agonist ivuxolimab. These receptors all come from an adult with an advanced solid tumor such as melanoma, head and neck, liver or kidney cancer.

The chain joins TRBV7-2 to TRBJ2-1; 11 nucleotides agree with TRBD2. From germline, CDR1 is SGHTA and CDR2 FQGNSA. The CDR3 consists of 17 residues. The V gene end was trimmed by 3 bases and the J gene end by 4 bases; junction bases not matched to a gene: 8. CDR3 amino acids: CASSLHLLAGGYNEQFF. The CDR3 nucleotides are TGTGCCAGCAGCTTGCATTTGCTAGCGGGGGGATACAATGAGCAGTTCTTC. Together with reference TRBV7-2 and TRBJ2-1, the CDR3 gives the full variable domain: GAGVSQSPSNKVTEKGKDVELRCDPISGHTALYWYRQSLGQGLEFLIYFQGNSAPDKSGLPSDRFSAERTGGSVSTLTIQRTQQEDSAVYLCASSLHLLAGGYNEQFFGPGTRLTVL.

V and J are TRBV11-3 and TRBJ2-3, with TRBD1 identical over 7 bases. V lost 1 base, J lost 4 bases, and 5 bases stayed unmatched. The CDR3 has 15 residues. Germline CDR1 reads SGHNT; CDR2 reads YENEEA. The CDR3 sequence: CASSLGQGWADTQYF. CDR3 nucleotides: TGTGCCAGCAGCTTAGGACAGGGTTGGGCAGATACGCAGTATTTT.

V and J are TRBV27 and TRBJ1-4, with 7 positions matching TRBD1. CDR1 and CDR2 (germline): MNHEY, SMNVEV (reference sequence). V lost 5 bases and J lost 7; bases outside the gene matches: 13. The length of the CDR3 is 16 residues. The CDR3 loop reads CASSIQQGRGSEKLFF. In nucleotides, the CDR3 is TGTGCCAGCAGTATCCAACAGGGGCGGGGGTCTGAAAAACTGTTTTTT.

This chain links TRBV18 with TRBJ1-5, with D possibly TRBD1 on 6 matching bases. This CDR3 comprises 14 residues. Trimming removed 2 bases from V and 5 bases from J, with 10 bases in between. Germline V gives CDR1 KGHSH, CDR2 LQKENI. DNA for the CDR3: TGTGCCAGCTCACCAAGACAGGAGGATCAGCCCCAGCATTTT. This codes for CASSPRQEDQPQHF. Combining the CDR3 with reference TRBV18 and TRBJ1-5 gives the whole variable domain NAGVMQNPRHLVRRRGQEARLRCSPMKGHSHVYWYRQLPEEGLKFMVYLQKENIIDESGMPKERFSAEFPKEGPSILRIQQVVRGDSAAYFCASSPRQEDQPQHFGDGTRLSIL.

The CDR3 DNA reads as TGCAGCGGCCGGACTAGCGGGGGCTACGAGCAGTACTTC. Its translation: CSGRTSGGYEQYF. The chain employs TRBV29-1 and TRBJ2-7; TRBD2 aligns across 13 bases. V dropped 7 bases and J dropped 3; count of bases not matched to a gene: 3. This CDR3 has 13 residues. Germline V CDR1 and CDR2: SQVTM, ANQGSEA.

The V gene is TRBV28, the J gene TRBJ1-1; weak D call: TRBD1 (6 bases). Germline values: CDR1 MDHEN, CDR2 SYDVKM. The CDR3 length is 13 residues. V was shortened by 10 bases and J by 1 base, with 13 bases between the two germline ends. The CDR3 DNA is TGTGCCACCTTCGACAGGAGGAACACTGAAGCTTTCTTT. This encodes CATFDRRNTEAFF.

The rearrangement links TRBV10-3 to TRBJ2-7; 9 bases align to TRBD1. The CDR3 spans 15 residues. V shed 4 bases and J 4 bases; nucleotides not matched to a gene: 8. Germline-derived CDR1 and CDR2 are ENHRY and SYGVKD. CDR3 sequence: CAISASRDRAYEQYF. The DNA for the CDR3 is TGTGCCATCAGTGCCTCCCGGGACAGGGCTTACGAGCAGTACTTC.

The rearrangement links TRBV7-2 to TRBJ2-1; 8 nucleotides agree with TRBD2. The V gene's germline CDR1 is SGHTA and CDR2 FQGNSA. V lost 2 bases to trimming and J lost 7 bases; unmatched junction nucleotides: 7. The CDR3 runs 15 residues. This chain's CDR3 is CASSLRGLVGNEQFF. CDR3 in DNA: TGTGCCAGCAGCTTACGGGGACTAGTAGGTAATGAGCAGTTCTTC. Full variable domain (outside the CDR3, taken from reference TRBV7-2 and TRBJ2-1): GAGVSQSPSNKVTEKGKDVELRCDPISGHTALYWYRQSLGQGLEFLIYFQGNSAPDKSGLPSDRFSAERTGGSVSTLTIQRTQQEDSAVYLCASSLRGLVGNEQFFGPGTRLTVL.

J is TRBJ2-7 and V is TRBV6-1; D is possibly TRBD1 (6 bases). CDR1 and CDR2 from the germline V gene are MNHNS and SASEGT. This CDR3 is 16 amino acids long. Trimming removed 0 bases at V and 3 bases at J, with 15 bases between. This CDR3 reads CASSEAQRTAGYEQYF. As DNA, the CDR3 is TGTGCCAGCAGTGAAGCCCAGAGGACAGCAGGCTACGAGCAGTACTTC.

The sample holds one count of this clone. This rearrangement joins TRBV5-5 to TRBJ2-7; TRBD1 matches at 8 bases. Germline lookup yields CDR1 SGHKS and CDR2 YYEKEE (reference sequence). Trimming at V came to 5 bases and at J to 1 base, leaving 11 bases not matched to a gene. The CDR3 runs 16 residues. The CDR3 region is CASSSLGQGSSYEQYF. Here the CDR3 DNA reads TGTGCCAGCAGTTCACTTGGACAGGGATCGTCCTACGAGCAGTACTTC.

This chain links TRBV9 with TRBJ2-2; 14 bases fit TRBD2. The CDR3 loop spans 17 amino acids. CDR1 and CDR2 (germline): SGDLS, YYNGEE. With 3 bases clipped from V and 4 bases from J, the junction kept 5 bases outside the gene matches. CDR3: CASSGLAGGRFTGELFF. CDR3 nucleotide sequence: TGTGCCAGCAGCGGACTAGCGGGAGGGCGTTTCACCGGGGAGCTGTTTTTT.

The chain couples TRBV6-5 to TRBJ1-6; D not certain. V was clipped by 7 bases and J by 7 bases, with 14 bases between them. The CDR3 totals 14 residues. Germline lookup yields CDR1 MNHEY and CDR2 SVGAGI. CDR3: CASNILGGNSPLHF. CDR3 nucleotide sequence: TGTGCCAGCAACATACTTGGCGGGAATTCACCCCTCCACTTT.

This clone was counted a few times. The rearrangement links TRBV6-6 to TRBJ1-3; D not certain. V was shortened by 5 bases and J by 0 bases, with 11 bases between the two germline ends. Germline lookup yields CDR1 MNHNY and CDR2 SVGAGI (reference sequence). CDR3 length equals 15 residues. CDR3 protein: CASSPLISSGNTIYF. CDR3 DNA: TGTGCCAGCAGTCCATTGATAAGCTCTGGAAACACCATATATTTT.

The rearrangement joins TRBV7-8 to TRBJ1-5, with 7 bases that match TRBD1. Losses at the gene ends were 5 bases for V and 4 bases for J; bases not matched to a gene: 5. Germline CDR1 SGHVS, CDR2 FQNEAQ. The CDR3 contains 14 residues. The DNA for the CDR3 is TGTGCCAGCAGCCAGGGACAGCAGAATCAGCCCCAGCATTTT. Amino acid sequence: CASSQGQQNQPQHF.

A single count supports this clone. The V and J genes are TRBV5-4 and TRBJ2-5, with TRBD2 identical over 11 bases. The trim removed 0 bases at V and 2 bases at J, leaving 3 bases unmatched. Germline CDR1 SGHNT, CDR2 YYREEE (reference sequence). The CDR3 has 16 amino acids. CDR3 sequence reads: CASSLEGLAVQETQYF. CDR3 coding DNA: TGTGCCAGCAGCTTGGAGGGACTAGCGGTTCAAGAGACCCAGTACTTC.

The V call is TRBV7-8, the J call TRBJ1-5; TRBD1 matches at 10 bases. Germline assignment: CDR1 SGHVS and CDR2 FQNEAQ. The CDR3 has 15 amino acids. The J segment lost 9 bases and the V segment lost 4 bases, leaving 9 bases of the junction unmatched. This chain's CDR3 is CASSSSGTGVRPQHF. The CDR3 DNA reads as TGTGCCAGCAGCTCGTCCGGGACAGGGGTTCGGCCCCAGCATTTT.

V and J are TRBV30 and TRBJ2-7, with 11 bases fitting TRBD1. This CDR3 has 14 amino acids. CDR1 is GTSNPN and CDR2 is SVGIG in the germline V gene (reference sequence). V gave up 2 bases and J gave up 9 bases; unmatched junction bases: 9. The CDR3 reads CAWSFRDRGLVQYF. CDR3 nucleotide sequence: TGTGCCTGGAGTTTCCGGGACAGGGGGTTAGTGCAGTACTTC.

The CDR3 sequence: CASVPGSSYEKLFF. CDR3 sequence (DNA): TGTGCCAGCGTCCCGGGTTCTTCTTATGAAAAACTGTTTTTT. This chain joins TRBV28 and TRBJ1-4; D ambiguous. The CDR3 extends over 14 amino acids. V dropped 8 bases and J dropped 6 bases, with 16 bases sitting between them. In germline, CDR1 is MDHEN, CDR2 SYDVKM.

The gene calls are TRBV11-2 and TRBJ1-1, with 7 bases aligning to TRBD1. The CDR3 is 14 amino acids. Trimming removed 2 bases from V and 5 bases from J; junction bases left unmatched: 5. Germline lookup yields CDR1 SGHAT and CDR2 FQNNGV. The CDR3 DNA is TGTGCCAGCAGCTTAAACAGGGGAGAGACTGAAGCTTTCTTT. Amino acids: CASSLNRGETEAFF.

This chain joins TRBV11-2 and TRBJ2-3; D is unresolved. The ends were cut back, 5 bases at V and 1 base at J, with 7 bases in the middle. Germline values: CDR1 SGHAT, CDR2 FQNNGV. The CDR3 is 13 amino acids. CDR3 nucleotides: TGTGCCAGCAGCGACCAGGGCACAGATACGCAGTATTTT. It translates to CASSDQGTDTQYF.

V is TRBV19 and J is TRBJ1-1; TRBD1 matches at 8 bases. Germline V gene lookup returns CDR1 LNHDA and CDR2 SQIVND (reference sequence). Unmatched junction bases numbered 6, after V lost 4 bases and J lost 5 bases. The CDR3 covers 14 residues. The chain's CDR3 is CASSTGQGATEAFF. DNA of the CDR3: TGTGCCAGTAGTACCGGACAGGGAGCGACTGAAGCTTTCTTT.

The chain has TRBV9 and TRBJ1-2; D remains unclear. V was trimmed by 3 bases and J by 6 bases, leaving 9 bases between them. The germline gives CDR1 SGDLS, CDR2 YYNGEE. CDR3 length equals 12 residues. Here the CDR3 DNA reads TGTGCCAGCAGCGCGGACTTAGATGGCTACACCTTC. Protein: CASSADLDGYTF.

The chain carries TRBV18 and TRBJ2-3, with 8 bases fitting TRBD2. Germline values: CDR1 KGHSH, CDR2 LQKENI. The CDR3 is made up of 16 amino acids. V lost 0 bases and J lost 3; bases outside the gene matches: 5. The CDR3 bases are TGTGCCAGCTCACCACCGGGCGGGAGGAAGACAGATACGCAGTATTTT. This encodes CASSPPGGRKTDTQYF.

In this sample, this clone turned up a few times. The V call is TRBV27, the J call TRBJ1-1; perhaps TRBD1 as D (5 bases). Trimming took off 0 bases at V and 6 bases at J, with 11 bases between the two ends. The CDR3 has 14 residues. Per germline, CDR1 MNHEY and CDR2 SMNVEV (reference sequence). Here the CDR3 DNA reads TGTGCCAGCAGTTTATCGCTAAGAGGGGCTGAAGCTTTCTTT. Protein sequence: CASSLSLRGAEAFF.

V usage is TRBV5-1 and J usage is TRBJ1-1, with D possibly TRBD1 on 5 matching bases. CDR1 SGHRS and CDR2 YFSETQ come from the germline V gene. Trimming left V 0 bases short and J 2 bases short, with 8 bases between. CDR3 length: 14 residues. CDR3: CASSLEGTNTEAFF. CDR3 in DNA: TGCGCCAGCAGCTTGGAAGGGACTAACACTGAAGCTTTCTTT.

This chain joins TRBV5-5 and TRBJ2-7; D is ambiguous. V lost 5 bases to trimming and J lost 2 bases, with 11 bases between them. The CDR3 covers 13 residues. CDR1 and CDR2 from the germline V gene are SGHKS and YYEKEE (reference sequence). The CDR3 protein is CASRDISTYEQYF. The CDR3 nucleotides are TGTGCCAGCAGAGACATTAGTACCTACGAGCAGTACTTC.

The rearrangement joins TRBV4-1 to TRBJ2-3, with TRBD2 identical over 10 bases. The CDR3 length is 16 residues. Germline V gene lookup returns CDR1 MGHRA and CDR2 YSYEKL. V lost 3 bases and J lost 9; bases outside the gene matches: 12. The CDR3 sequence is CASSHPTSGSPRTQYF. The CDR3 DNA reads TGCGCCAGCAGCCACCCGACTAGCGGGTCACCAAGGACGCAGTATTTT.

The table lists this clone with a few counts. The rearrangement joins TRBV18 to TRBJ2-7; D is perhaps TRBD1 (7 bases). From germline, CDR1 is KGHSH and CDR2 LQKENI. The CDR3 spans 12 residues. Trimming took off 6 bases at V and 6 bases at J, with 12 bases between the two ends. CDR3 in amino acids: CASSSQGGEQYF. CDR3 nucleotides: TGTGCCAGCTCGTCTCAGGGGGGCGAGCAGTACTTC. The full variable domain, its missing parts supplied by reference TRBV18 and TRBJ2-7, is NAGVMQNPRHLVRRRGQEARLRCSPMKGHSHVYWYRQLPEEGLKFMVYLQKENIIDESGMPKERFSAEFPKEGPSILRIQQVVRGDSAAYFCASSSQGGEQYFGPGTRLTVT.

The chain combines TRBV7-8 with TRBJ1-5, with D possibly being TRBD1 (5 bases). The CDR3 covers 16 residues. The germline V and J ends were trimmed by 3 bases and 2 bases, with 14 bases remaining between them. Germline V gene data show CDR1 as SGHVS and CDR2 as FQNEAQ. The CDR3 sequence: CASSFIGGRGNQPQHF. Written as DNA, the CDR3 is TGTGCCAGCAGCTTCATTGGGGGTAGGGGCAATCAGCCCCAGCATTTT.

The chain employs TRBV4-1 and TRBJ2-3; weak D call: TRBD2 (7 bases). The V and J ends lost 4 bases and 3 bases respectively, with 14 bases between them. Germline V gene data show CDR1 as MGHRA and CDR2 as YSYEKL. This CDR3 is built from 15 residues. The CDR3, as DNA: TGCGCCAGCAGCCCTCTACAGGGAGGGACAGATACGCAGTATTTT. It is translated as CASSPLQGGTDTQYF.